This T cell receptor beta chain was obtained from a study of identical twins listed by TCRdb under 2016. About the investigation overall: To test whether fetal clonotypes persist, this study deep-sequenced TCR alpha and beta repertoires from monozygotic twins, from unrelated adults of various ages, and from cord blood. To rule out contamination, replicate twin experiments were performed at different times with different library preparation protocols.

Library preparation employed 5' RACE. Sequenced using an Illumina HiSeq 2000. Template switching added a universal primer binding site, and the final cDNA carried a unique molecular identifier that allowed TCR cDNA molecules to be counted accurately. Specific primers in the conserved constant-segment region were used to synthesize first-strand cDNA for TCR alpha and beta chains. To control for contamination, every cDNA library was double barcoded, receiving both a SMART-Mk sample barcode and Illumina barcodes. TruSeq adapter sequences and Illumina sample barcodes were added in two successive PCR steps. The TCR alpha and beta cDNA libraries were sequenced on the Illumina HiSeq platform using custom primers. In the paper's pipeline: Raw reads were processed with MiGEC to extract unique molecular identifiers, and MiXCR was used to determine CDR3 positions. Recombination models were inferred per individual with the repgenHMM and IGoR tools using an EM algorithm. Shared clonotype analysis was performed with the tcR package in R, normalizing sharing by the product of cloneset sizes. To study raw recombination free of thymic and clonal selection effects, out-of-frame nonproductive sequences were analyzed. TCRdb reprocessing: public reads trimmed at Q25 with fastp, clones called with MiXCR, in-frame beta chains kept. Entries that share a CDR3 protein sequence are merged under the most common genes and DNA. These V and J calls rely on TCRdb rather than the paper's analysis. Counted in this sample were 1.5 million to 2 million distinct CDR3 sequences; around a third of them appeared once. The biggest ten clones account for about 0.3% of the sample.

Points the paper makes about the study in general: The excess sharing between twins in beta out-of-frame sequences was weaker because fewer shared sequences reduced the signal-to-noise ratio. Because the same donors could not be followed over many years, the conclusions depended on cross-sectional statistical analysis. Zero-insertion analyses could be partly confounded by invariant T cells such as MAIT and iNKT, although diverse VJ usage argued against such confounding for most clonotypes. Compared with coincidental sharing between unrelated individuals, an excess of low generation-probability sequences was observed among out-of-frame TCR alpha sequences shared between twins. Recombination models systematically underestimated out-of-frame TCR alpha sharing in monozygotic twins but agreed with sharing between unrelated individuals. Fewer insertions were carried by abundant cord blood beta clonotypes; a weaker similar trend was observed in young adult naive repertoires, while no such trend was observed in memory repertoires.

V is pared back by 2 bases and J by 5 bases, with 14 bases lying between the germline termini. The germline V gene supplies CDR1 SGHRS and CDR2 YFSETQ. The CDR3 covers 14 residues, taking in both the cysteine and the phenylalanine. Kept here is only the CDR3 DNA, which spans 42 bases and is read in frame from base 1. This clonotype was recorded a few times. This receptor's antigen is unknown. Nothing much larger sits one base from this clone, and base qualities are not available. Every donor was a healthy Caucasian. This sequence uses TRBV5-1 and TRBJ2-7; TRBD2 is perhaps the D gene, given 7 matching bases. This TCR came from a newborn girl in good health. The sample consisted of cord blood. The DNA sequence is given as TGCGCCAGCAGCTTTGGGGGGGCCACCGACGAGCAGTACTTC. The resulting protein is CASSFGGATDEQYF.